This TCR beta chain was identified in a study of OX40 agonist ivuxolimab in advanced cancers. Across the whole study: Cohort: 65% to 90% men, mean age approximately 66, aged roughly 23 to 79.

The V gene end was trimmed by 2 bases and the J gene end by 1 base; junction bases not matched to a gene: 6. The CDR3 consists of 15 residues. Germline CDR1 GTSNPN, CDR2 SVGIG (reference sequence). The data were produced by immunoSEQ multiplex PCR, yet TCRdb's version contains in-frame clones alone and is incomplete. The sample lists 120,000 or so clones, around 93% occurring once. The gene calls are TRBV30 and TRBJ2-7; TRBD1 matches 9 bases. The sequence came from an adult with an advanced solid tumor such as melanoma, head and neck, liver or kidney cancer. Source: CD4+ or CD8+ T cells sorted from blood, taken in a trial of the OX40 agonist ivuxolimab. CDR3 coding DNA: TGTGCCTGGAGTAAGGAGACAGGGGGGTCCTACGAGCAGTACTTC. Translated: CAWSKETGGSYEQYF.